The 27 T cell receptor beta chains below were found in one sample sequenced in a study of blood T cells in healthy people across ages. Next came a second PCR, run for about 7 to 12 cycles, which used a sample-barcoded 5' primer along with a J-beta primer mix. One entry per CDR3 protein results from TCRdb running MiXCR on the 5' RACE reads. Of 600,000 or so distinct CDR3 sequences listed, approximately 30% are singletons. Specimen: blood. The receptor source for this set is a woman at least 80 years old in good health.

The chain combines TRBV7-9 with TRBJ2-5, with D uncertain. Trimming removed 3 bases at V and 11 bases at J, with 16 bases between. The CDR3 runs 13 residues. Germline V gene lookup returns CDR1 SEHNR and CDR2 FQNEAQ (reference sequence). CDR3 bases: TGTGCCAGCAGCTTCCTCGCCCCCAATGAGCAGTACTTC. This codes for CASSFLAPNEQYF. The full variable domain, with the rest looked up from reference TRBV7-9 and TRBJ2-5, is DTGVSQNPRHKITKRGQNVTFRCDPISEHNRLYWYRQTLGQGPEFLTYFQNEAQLEKSRLLSDRFSAERPKGSFSTLEIQRTEQGDSAMYLCASSFLAPNEQYFGPGTRLLVL.

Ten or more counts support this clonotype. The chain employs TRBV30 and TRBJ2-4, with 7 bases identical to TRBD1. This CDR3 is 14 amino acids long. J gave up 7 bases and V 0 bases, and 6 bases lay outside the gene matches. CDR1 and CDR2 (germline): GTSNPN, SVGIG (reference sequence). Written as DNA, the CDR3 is TGTGCCTGGAGTGTACAGCGACAGGGTAACATTCAGTACTTC. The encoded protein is CAWSVQRQGNIQYF.

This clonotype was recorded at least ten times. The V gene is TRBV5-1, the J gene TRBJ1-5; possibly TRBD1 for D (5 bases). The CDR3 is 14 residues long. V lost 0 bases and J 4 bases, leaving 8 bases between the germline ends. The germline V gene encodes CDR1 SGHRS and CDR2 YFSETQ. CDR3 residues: CASSLDGGNQPQHF. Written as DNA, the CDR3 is TGCGCCAGCAGCTTGGATGGGGGTAATCAGCCCCAGCATTTT.

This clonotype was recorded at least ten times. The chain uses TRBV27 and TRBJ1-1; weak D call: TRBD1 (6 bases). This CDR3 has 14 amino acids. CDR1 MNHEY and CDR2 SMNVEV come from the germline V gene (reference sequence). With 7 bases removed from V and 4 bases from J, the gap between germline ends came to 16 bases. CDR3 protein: CASTRGGVGTEAFF. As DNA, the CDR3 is TGTGCCAGCACCCGAGGGGGAGTTGGCACTGAAGCTTTCTTT.

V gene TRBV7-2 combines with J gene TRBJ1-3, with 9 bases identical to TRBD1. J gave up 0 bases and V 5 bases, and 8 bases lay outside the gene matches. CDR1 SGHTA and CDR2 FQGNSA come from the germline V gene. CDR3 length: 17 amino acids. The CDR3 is CASSTKQGALSGNTIYF. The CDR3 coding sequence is TGTGCCAGCAGCACCAAACAGGGGGCCCTCTCTGGAAACACCATATATTTT.

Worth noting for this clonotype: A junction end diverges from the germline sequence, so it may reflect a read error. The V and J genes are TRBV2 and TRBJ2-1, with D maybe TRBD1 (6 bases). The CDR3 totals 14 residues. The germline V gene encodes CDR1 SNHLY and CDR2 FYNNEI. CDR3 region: CAGSGDTLYSEQFF. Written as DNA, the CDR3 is TGTGCCGGCAGTGGGGACACCTTATACAGTGAGCAGTTCTTC.

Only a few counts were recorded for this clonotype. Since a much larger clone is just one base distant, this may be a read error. The CDR3 DNA is TGTGTCAGCAGTGAATTAACCGTCGGACCCTACGAGCAGTACTTC. This gives the protein CVSSELTVGPYEQYF. This chain links TRBV6-1 with TRBJ2-5; D gene uncertain. The J call may be mistaken, given a closer DNA end match to TRBJ2-7. The CDR3 totals 15 residues. The germline CDR1 and CDR2 sequences are MNHNS and SASEGT.

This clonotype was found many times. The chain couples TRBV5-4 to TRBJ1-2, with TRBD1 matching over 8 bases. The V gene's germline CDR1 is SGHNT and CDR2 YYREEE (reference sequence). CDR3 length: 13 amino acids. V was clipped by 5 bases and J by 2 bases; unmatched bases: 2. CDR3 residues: CASRTGVNYGYTF. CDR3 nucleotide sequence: TGTGCCAGCAGGACAGGGGTGAACTATGGCTACACCTTC.

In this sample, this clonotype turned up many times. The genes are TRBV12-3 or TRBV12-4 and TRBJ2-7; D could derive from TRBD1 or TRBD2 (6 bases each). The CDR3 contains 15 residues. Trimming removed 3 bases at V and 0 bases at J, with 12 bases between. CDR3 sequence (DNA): TGTGCCAGCAGTTTGGAGGGGGGCAGCTCCTACGAGCAGTACTTC. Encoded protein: CASSLEGGSSYEQYF.

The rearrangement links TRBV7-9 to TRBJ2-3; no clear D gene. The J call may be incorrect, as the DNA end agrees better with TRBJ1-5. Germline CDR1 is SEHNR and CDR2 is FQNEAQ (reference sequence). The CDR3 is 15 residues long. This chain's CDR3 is CASSLTSRTTDTQHF. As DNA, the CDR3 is TGTGCCAGCAGCTTAACTAGCAGGACCACAGATACGCAGCATTTT.

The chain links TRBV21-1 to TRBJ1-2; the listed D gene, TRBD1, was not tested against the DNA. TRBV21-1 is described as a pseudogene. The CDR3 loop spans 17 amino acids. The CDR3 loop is CASSKALLGVGGCGYTF. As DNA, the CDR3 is TGTGCCAGCAGCAAAGCGCTTTTAGGGGTCGGCGGGTGCGGCTACACCTTC.

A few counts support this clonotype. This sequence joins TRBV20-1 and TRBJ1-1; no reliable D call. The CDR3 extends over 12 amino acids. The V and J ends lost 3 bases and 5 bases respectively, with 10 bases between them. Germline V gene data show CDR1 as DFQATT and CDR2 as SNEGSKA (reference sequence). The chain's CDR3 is CSASRTGTEAFF. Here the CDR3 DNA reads TGCAGTGCTAGTAGAACCGGGACTGAAGCTTTCTTT.

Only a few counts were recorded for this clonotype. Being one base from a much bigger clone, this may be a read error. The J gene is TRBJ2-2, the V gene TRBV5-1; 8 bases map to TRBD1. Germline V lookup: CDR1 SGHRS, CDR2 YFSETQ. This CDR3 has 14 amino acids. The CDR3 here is CAGSGRGLDGELFF. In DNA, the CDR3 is TGCGCCGGCAGCGGCAGGGGGCTAGACGGGGAGCTGTTTTTT.

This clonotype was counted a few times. CDR3 protein: CASSEGAGVRRAWQFF. The CDR3, as DNA: TGTGCCAGCAGTGAAGGAGCGGGGGTGCGCCGTGCCTGGCAGTTCTTC. The chain uses TRBV6-1 and TRBJ2-1, with 8 bases fitting TRBD2. This CDR3 has 16 residues. The ends lost 1 base at V and 12 bases at J; junction bases unmatched: 14. Germline V gene sequence: CDR1 MNHNS, CDR2 SASEGT.

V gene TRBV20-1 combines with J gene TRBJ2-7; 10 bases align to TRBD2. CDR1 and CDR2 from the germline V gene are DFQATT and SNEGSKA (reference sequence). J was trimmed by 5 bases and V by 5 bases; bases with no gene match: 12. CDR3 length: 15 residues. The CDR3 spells CSALSLAGVDDEQYF. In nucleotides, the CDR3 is TGCAGTGCTCTCTCTCTAGCGGGAGTAGATGACGAGCAGTACTTC.

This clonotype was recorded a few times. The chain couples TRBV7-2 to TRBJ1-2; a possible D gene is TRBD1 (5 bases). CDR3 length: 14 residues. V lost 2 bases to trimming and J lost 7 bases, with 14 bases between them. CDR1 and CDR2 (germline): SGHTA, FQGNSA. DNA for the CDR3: TGTGCCAGCAGCTTACCTGATCCCGGGGCTGGCTACACCTTC. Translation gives CASSLPDPGAGYTF.

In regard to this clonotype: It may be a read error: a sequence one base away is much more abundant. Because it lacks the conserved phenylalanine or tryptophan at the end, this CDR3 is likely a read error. CDR3 bases: TGTGCCAGCAGCCCTGGTCCGGGGGGGACCACATTAGGGCAGTTCGTC. It codes for CASSPGPGGTTLGQFV. V and J are TRBV4-2 and TRBJ2-1; 8 nucleotides match TRBD2. The CDR3 has 16 residues. V trimming: 4 bases; J trimming: 12 bases; junction bases outside the gene matches: 17. CDR1 LGHNA and CDR2 YNFKEQ come from the germline V gene.

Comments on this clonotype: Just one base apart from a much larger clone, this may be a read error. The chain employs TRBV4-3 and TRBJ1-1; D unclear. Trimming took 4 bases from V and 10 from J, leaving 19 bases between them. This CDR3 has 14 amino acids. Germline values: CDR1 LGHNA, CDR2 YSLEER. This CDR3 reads CASSPDPQRLSAFF. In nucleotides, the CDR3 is TGCGCCAGCAGCCCGGACCCACAGAGGTTATCAGCTTTCTTT.

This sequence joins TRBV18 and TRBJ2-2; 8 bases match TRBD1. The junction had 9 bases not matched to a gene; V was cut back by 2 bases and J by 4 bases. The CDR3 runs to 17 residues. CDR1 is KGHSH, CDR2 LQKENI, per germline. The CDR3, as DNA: TGTGCCAGCTCACCAATCCCTTCCGGACAGGGCACCGGGGAGCTGTTTTTT. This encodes CASSPIPSGQGTGELFF.

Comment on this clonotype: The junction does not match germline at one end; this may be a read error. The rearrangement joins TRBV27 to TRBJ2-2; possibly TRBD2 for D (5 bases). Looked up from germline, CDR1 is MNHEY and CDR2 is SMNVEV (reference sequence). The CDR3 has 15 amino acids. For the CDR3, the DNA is TGTGCCAGCAGGGCGAACCCCGTCGACACCGGGGAGCGGTTTTTT. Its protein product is CASRANPVDTGERFF.

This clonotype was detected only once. Here the CDR3 reads CASSEGQGDNQPQHF. The CDR3 DNA follows: TGCGCCAGCAGCGAGGGACAGGGCGACAATCAGCCCCAGCATTTT. The chain has TRBV5-1 and TRBJ1-5; 9 bases map to TRBD1. Germline-derived CDR1 and CDR2 are SGHRS and YFSETQ. J was trimmed by 3 bases and V by 4 bases; bases with no gene match: 5. This CDR3 is 15 amino acids long.

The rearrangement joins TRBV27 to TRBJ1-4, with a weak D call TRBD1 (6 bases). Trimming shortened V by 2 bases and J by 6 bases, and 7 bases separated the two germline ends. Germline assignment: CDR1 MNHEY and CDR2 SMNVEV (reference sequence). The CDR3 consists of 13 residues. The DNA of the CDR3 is TGTGCCAGCAGTTTAGAGGGGGATGAAAAACTGTTTTTT. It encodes CASSLEGDEKLFF.

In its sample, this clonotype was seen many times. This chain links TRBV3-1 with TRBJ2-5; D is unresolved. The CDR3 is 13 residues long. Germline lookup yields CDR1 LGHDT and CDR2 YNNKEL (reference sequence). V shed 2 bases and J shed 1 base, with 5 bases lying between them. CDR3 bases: TGTGCCAGCAGCCAATTCCCCCAAGAGACCCAGTACTTC. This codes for CASSQFPQETQYF.

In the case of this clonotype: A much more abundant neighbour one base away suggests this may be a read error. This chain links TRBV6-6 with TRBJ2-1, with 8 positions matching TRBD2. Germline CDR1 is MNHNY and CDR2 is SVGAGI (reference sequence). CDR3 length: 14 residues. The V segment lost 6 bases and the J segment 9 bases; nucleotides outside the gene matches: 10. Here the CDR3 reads CASRSLRGGGEQFF. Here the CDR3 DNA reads TGTGCCAGCAGGTCACTCCGGGGGGGCGGTGAGCAGTTCTTC.

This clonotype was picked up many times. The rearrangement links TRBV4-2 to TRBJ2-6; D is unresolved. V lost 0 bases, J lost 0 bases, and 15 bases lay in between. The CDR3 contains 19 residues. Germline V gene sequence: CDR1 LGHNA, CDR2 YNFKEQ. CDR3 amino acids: CASSQDRWGISSGANVLTF. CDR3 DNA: TGTGCCAGCAGCCAAGATCGTTGGGGAATTAGCTCTGGGGCCAACGTCCTGACTTTC.

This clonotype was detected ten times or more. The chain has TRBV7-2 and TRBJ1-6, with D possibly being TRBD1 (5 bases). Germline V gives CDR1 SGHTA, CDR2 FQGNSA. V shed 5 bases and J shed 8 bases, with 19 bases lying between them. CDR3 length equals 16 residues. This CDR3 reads CASSREHRPTYSPLHF. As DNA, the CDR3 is TGTGCCAGCAGCCGGGAGCACAGGCCCACCTATTCACCCCTCCACTTT.

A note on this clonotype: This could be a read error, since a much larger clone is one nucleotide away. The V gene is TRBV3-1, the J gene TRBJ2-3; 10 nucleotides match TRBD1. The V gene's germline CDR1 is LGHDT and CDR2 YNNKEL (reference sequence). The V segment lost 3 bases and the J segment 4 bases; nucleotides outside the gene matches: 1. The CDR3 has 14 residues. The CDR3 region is CASSQGTGADTQYF. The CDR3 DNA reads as TGTGCCAGCAGCCAGGGGACAGGGGCAGATACGCAGTATTTT.